A selection of T cell receptor beta chains follows, all from one sample in a study of molecular identifiers for immune sequencing clone quantification. TCRdb used MiXCR to reprocess the PCR reads, holding one entry per CDR3 protein. The sample carries some 590,000 distinct CDR3 sequences, about 25% recorded once. The sample consisted of naive CD8+ T cells from blood, with Jurkat cell RNA spiked in. These receptors originate from a human donor in good health. Some libraries in this study had Jurkat cell RNA spiked in. Both conserved end residues are part of each CDR3. Fields, in order: clone size, J gene, V gene, D gene, CDR3 DNA, CDR3 protein. D genes are given only for firm matches. Some rows have no size entry. The others give once, few or many, or a class for an expanded clone.

. TRBJ2-7 TRBV12-3/TRBV12-4 . TGTGCCTGCAGTTTTAACAGGGCTTACGAGCAGTACTTC CACSFNRAYEQYF
few TRBJ1-6 TRBV6-6 TRBD1 TGTGCCAGCAGTTACACCGGACAGGGAGAATCACCCCTCCACTTT CASSYTGQGESPLHF
many TRBJ2-2 TRBV6-1 . TGTGCCAGCAGTGAGCCAGGGAACACCGGGGAGCTGTTTTTT CASSEPGNTGELFF
once TRBJ2-3 TRBV9 TRBD1 TGTGCCAGCAGCGTAGCAGGGGGCAAACCAGATACGCAGAATTTT CASSVAGGKPDTQNF
many TRBJ2-5 TRBV30 TRBD1 TGTGCCTGGAGTGGAGGGACAGAACAAGAGACCCAGTACTTC CAWSGGTEQETQYF
. TRBJ2-7 TRBV27 TRBD2 TGTGCCAGCACTCCCCGGCGAGTCGCGGGAGTAAGCGACGAGCAGTACTTC CASTPRRVAGVSDEQYF
few TRBJ2-7 TRBV12-3/TRBV12-4 . TGTGCCAGCAGTTCCTTTAGGGAATACGAGCAGTACTTC CASSSFREYEQYF
many TRBJ2-7 TRBV4-3 TRBD2 TGCGCCAGCAGCCAAGATCGGCGGCTAGCGGGCTCCCCAGCCGAGCAGTACTTC CASSQDRRLAGSPAEQYF
few TRBJ2-1 TRBV7-6 . TGTGCCAGCAGCGATCGATTAGGGGCTACCGCCTACAATGAGCAGTTCTTC CASSDRLGATAYNEQFF
many TRBJ2-5 TRBV28 TRBD1 TGTGCCAGCAGTTCTGTGACAGGGGGTTTAGAGACCCAGTACTTC CASSSVTGGLETQYF
. TRBJ2-1 TRBV20-1 TRBD2 TGCAGTGCTAGAACGGGACTAGCTGTCCAATCCTCCTACAATGAGCAGTTCTTC CSARTGLAVQSSYNEQFF
many TRBJ2-5 TRBV12-3/TRBV12-4 TRBD2 TGTGCCAGCAGTTTTAGCGGGGGGGAACAAGAGACCCAGTACTTC CASSFSGGEQETQYF
many TRBJ2-7 TRBV12-3/TRBV12-4 TRBD2 TGTGCCAGCAGTCCGGGACTATCCGTCTACGAGCAGTACTTC CASSPGLSVYEQYF
. TRBJ1-2 TRBV29-1 TRBD1 TGCAGCGTAATACCCAGGACAGGGGGAAACTATGGCTACACCTTC CSVIPRTGGNYGYTF
few TRBJ2-1 TRBV11-2 . TGTGCCAGCAGCCAGGGACGGAACTACAATGAGCAGTTCTTC CASSQGRNYNEQFF
many TRBJ2-1 TRBV24-1 TRBD2 TGTGCCACCAGTGAACTTGGACTAGCGGGAGTAAATGAGCAGTTCTTC CATSELGLAGVNEQFF
. TRBJ2-1 TRBV7-9 TRBD1 TGTGCCAGCAACCCCCCCTTGACAGGGCAAAGCTCCTACAATGAGCAGTTCTTC CASNPPLTGQSSYNEQFF
few TRBJ2-5 TRBV6-5 TRBD2 TGTGCCAGCGCCTCCGGGGCGGGGGTGGGTGAGACCCAGTACTTC CASASGAGVGETQYF
many TRBJ2-7 TRBV28 TRBD1 TGTGCCAGCAGTTTCTCGTCCCGGGACAGGGACGAGCAGTACTTC CASSFSSRDRDEQYF
many TRBJ2-7 TRBV5-1 . TGCGCCAGCAGCGTAGAACCCGGGACCGGGGGCCTCGAGCAGTACTTC CASSVEPGTGGLEQYF
many TRBJ2-5 TRBV25-1 . TGTGCCAGCAGTGAAGGAGGGGGCAGTCAAGAGACCCAGTACTTC CASSEGGGSQETQYF
. TRBJ2-7 TRBV4-3 . TGCGCCAGCAGCCAAGATAGCTCCCCCTCCGAGCAGTACTTC CASSQDSSPSEQYF
. TRBJ2-1 TRBV14 . TGTGCCAGCAGCCGAGGTCTAGCGAACTCCTACAATGAGCAGTTCTTC CASSRGLANSYNEQFF
. TRBJ2-3 TRBV7-3 . TGTGCCAGCAGCTTCGGCTTACCAGATACGCAGTATTTT CASSFGLPDTQYF
many TRBJ2-7 TRBV27 TRBD1 TGTGCCAGCAGACAGGGGTTTGACGAGCAGTACTTC CASRQGFDEQYF
. TRBJ2-1 TRBV15 . TGTGCCACCAGCAGAGGCAAGAGCTCCTGCAATGAGCAGTTCTTC CATSRGKSSCNEQFF
. TRBJ1-1 TRBV5-6 . TGTGCCAGCAGCTTGGTTCGTAGGGGGGGAGCTGAAGCTTTCTTT CASSLVRRGGAEAFF
. TRBJ2-5 TRBV7-9 . TGTGCCAGCAGTCCAACGATGCTACTCGAGCGCGAGACCCAGTACTTC CASSPTMLLERETQYF
many TRBJ1-1 TRBV4-3 . TGCGCCAGCAGCCAAGATCTGGCAGATTATATGAACACTGAAGCTTTCTTT CASSQDLADYMNTEAFF
. TRBJ2-7 TRBV9 . TGTGCCAGCAGCGTAGGAGTCGAGCAGTACTTC CASSVGVEQYF
few TRBJ2-5 TRBV11-2 . TGTGCCAGCAGCTTAGATGTGTTGGCTAGGCTTGGCCTAGAGACCCAGTACTTC CASSLDVLARLGLETQYF
. TRBJ1-4 TRBV2 . TGTGCCAGCAACCCAATGTCGGGGGGCTTCGAGGAAAAACTGTTTTTT CASNPMSGGFEEKLFF
once TRBJ1-3 TRBV13 . TGTGCCAGCAGCTTATTGACAGATCGGCTCTCTGGAAACACCATATATTTT CASSLLTDRLSGNTIYF
few TRBJ2-7 TRBV13 . TGTGCCAGCAGCCCCCTCACCACCGAGCAGTACTTC CASSPLTTEQYF
many TRBJ1-2 TRBV6-1 . TGTGCCAGCAGTGAAATTGGAGGACGATACACCTTC CASSEIGGRYTF
. TRBJ1-1 TRBV29-1 . TGCAGCGTCCGGGCTGGTCGGAACACTGAAGCTTTCTTT CSVRAGRNTEAFF
many TRBJ2-7 TRBV6-5 . TGTGCCAGCAGTTACACCCCTTCACGTAGGGACGAGCAGTACTTC CASSYTPSRRDEQYF
. TRBJ2-3 TRBV5-5 . TGTGCCAGCAGCTTGCCTCTCAAGGAGCCAGATACGCAGTATTTT CASSLPLKEPDTQYF
many TRBJ2-7 TRBV14 . TGTGCCAGCAGCCGGAAAAGGGTAGACGAGCAGTACTTC CASSRKRVDEQYF